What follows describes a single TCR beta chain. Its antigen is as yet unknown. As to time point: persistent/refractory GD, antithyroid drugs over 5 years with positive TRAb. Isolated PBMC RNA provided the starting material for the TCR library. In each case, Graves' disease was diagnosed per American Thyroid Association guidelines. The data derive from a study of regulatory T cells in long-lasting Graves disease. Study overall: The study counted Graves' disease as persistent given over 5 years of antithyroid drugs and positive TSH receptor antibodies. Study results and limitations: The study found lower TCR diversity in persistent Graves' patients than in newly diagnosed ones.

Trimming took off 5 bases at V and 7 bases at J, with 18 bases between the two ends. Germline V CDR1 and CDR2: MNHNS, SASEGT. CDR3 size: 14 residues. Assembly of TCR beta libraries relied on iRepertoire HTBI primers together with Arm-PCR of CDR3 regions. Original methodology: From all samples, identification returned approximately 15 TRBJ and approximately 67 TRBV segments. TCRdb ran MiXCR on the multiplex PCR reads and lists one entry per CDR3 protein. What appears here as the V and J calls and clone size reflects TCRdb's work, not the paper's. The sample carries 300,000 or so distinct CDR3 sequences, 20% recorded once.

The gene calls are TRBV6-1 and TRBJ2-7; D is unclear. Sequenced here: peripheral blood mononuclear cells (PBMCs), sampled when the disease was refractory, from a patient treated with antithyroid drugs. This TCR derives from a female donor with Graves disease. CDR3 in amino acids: CASSPPSRPGEQYF. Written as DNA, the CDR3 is TGTGCCAGCAGTCCGCCGTCCCGTCCTGGGGAGCAGTACTTC.